The T cell receptor (beta chain) under discussion was sequenced for a study of blood T cell repertoires in COVID-19. Study-level background: Some COVID-19 samples were acute and others convalescent; all came from the United States, Italy and Spain. Nucleic acid was either cDNA or gDNA, and it came from T cells, B-cell-depleted T cells, or PBMCs.

Data came from immunoSEQ multiplex PCR; TCRdb stores just in-frame clones and leaves some out. The sample holds 25,000 to 30,000 clones, around nine tenths seen once. Between the trimmed V and J ends, which lost 5 bases and 4 bases, there was a span of 11 bases. This CDR3 contains 13 residues. The germline V gene encodes CDR1 SGHAT and CDR2 FQNNGV. V usage is TRBV11-2 and J usage is TRBJ1-2; D not certain. The clonotype originates from a human donor in a cohort sampled during active COVID-19. The sample consisted of peripheral blood. CDR3 sequence (DNA): TGTGCCAGCAGCCAATCGGGTTCCTATGGCTACACCTTC. This translates into CASSQSGSYGYTF.